This T cell receptor (beta chain) was found in a study of monozygotic twins with inflammatory bowel disease. Whole-study findings and limits: With inverse Simpson as the measure, TCRbeta diversity was lower in IBD patients than in healthy co-twins. T cell subtypes that differed could not be told apart.

Worth noting for this clonotype: No antigen is known for it.

Per TCR library, around 3,600 ng of total RNA was used. TCRdb re-called the 5' RACE reads and catalogs CDR3 proteins one per entry, DNA excluded. The sample table includes 300,000 to 350,000 distinct CDR3 sequences. The germline V gene encodes CDR1 ENHRY and CDR2 SYGVKD. This CDR3 has 15 residues. The sequenced material came from blood. The origin of this receptor is a human donor with ulcerative colitis or Crohn's disease, or a healthy co-twin of an affected twin (not recorded which). The V call is TRBV10-3, the J call TRBJ2-5; no DNA is available, so the TRBD1 call from TCRdb remains unchecked. CDR3 in amino acids: CAISVGGIGQETQYF.